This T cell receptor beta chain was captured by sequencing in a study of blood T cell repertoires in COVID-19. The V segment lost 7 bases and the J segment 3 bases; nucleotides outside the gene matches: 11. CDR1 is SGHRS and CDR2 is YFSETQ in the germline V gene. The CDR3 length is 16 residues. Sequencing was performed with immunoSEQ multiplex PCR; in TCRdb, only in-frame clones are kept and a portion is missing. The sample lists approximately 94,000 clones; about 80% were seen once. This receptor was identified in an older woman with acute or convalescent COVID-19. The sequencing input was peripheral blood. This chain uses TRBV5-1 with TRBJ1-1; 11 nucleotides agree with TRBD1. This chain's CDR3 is CASGSRTGGLDTEAFF. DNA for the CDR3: TGCGCCAGCGGGTCACGGACAGGGGGCTTGGACACTGAAGCTTTCTTT.